This TCR beta chain emerged from a study of T cells in Graves' hyperthyroidism and ophthalmopathy. The study, taken as a whole, reports: Blood samples included most of the expanded thyroid clonotypes exceeding 0.001.

Diagnoses were made from clinical symptoms, serum measures (thyroxine and TRAb), thyroid ultrasound and orbital computed tomography. Unmatched junction bases numbered 4, after V lost 3 bases and J lost 8 bases. Germline lookup yields CDR1 SGHTA and CDR2 FQGTGA. There are 16 residues in the CDR3. It was RNA transcripts that yielded the amplified TCR beta CDR3 regions. HTBI primers were used for first-round RT-PCR of the TCR CDR3. TCRdb processed the multiplex PCR reads anew with MiXCR; each CDR3 protein has one entry. The sample includes 500,000 to 650,000 distinct CDR3 sequences, over 15% of them seen just once. This clonotype came up many times. Its specificity is unknown.

Material: blood. This clonotype was obtained from a woman aged 18 to 35 with Graves' ophthalmopathy. The chain links TRBV7-3 to TRBJ2-1; 16 positions agree with TRBD2. CDR3 sequence reads: CASSLGLAGGYDEQFF. The DNA of the CDR3 is TGTGCCAGCAGCTTGGGACTAGCGGGAGGGTATGATGAGCAGTTCTTC. Full variable domain (outside the CDR3, taken from reference TRBV7-3 and TRBJ2-1): GAGVSQTPSNKVTEKGKYVELRCDPISGHTALYWYRQSLGQGPEFLIYFQGTGAADDSGLPNDRFFAVRPEGSVSTLKIQRTERGDSAVYLCASSLGLAGGYDEQFFGPGTRLTVL.